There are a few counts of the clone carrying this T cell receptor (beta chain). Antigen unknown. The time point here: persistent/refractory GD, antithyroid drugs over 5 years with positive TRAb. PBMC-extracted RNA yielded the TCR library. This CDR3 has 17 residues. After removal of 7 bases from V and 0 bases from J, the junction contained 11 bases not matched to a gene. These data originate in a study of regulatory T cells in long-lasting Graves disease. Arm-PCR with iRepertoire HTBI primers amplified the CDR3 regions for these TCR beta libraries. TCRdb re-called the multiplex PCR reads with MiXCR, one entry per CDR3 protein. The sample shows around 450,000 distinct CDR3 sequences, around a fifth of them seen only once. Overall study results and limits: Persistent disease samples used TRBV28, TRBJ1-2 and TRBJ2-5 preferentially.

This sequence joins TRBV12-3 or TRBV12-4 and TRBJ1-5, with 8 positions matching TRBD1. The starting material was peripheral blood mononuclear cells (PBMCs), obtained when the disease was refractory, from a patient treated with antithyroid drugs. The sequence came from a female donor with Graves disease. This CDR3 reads CASTLGQGAYSNQPQHF. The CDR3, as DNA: TGTGCCAGCACCTTAGGGCAGGGGGCTTATAGCAATCAGCCCCAGCATTTT.